The clone carrying this TCR beta chain has a count of ten or more. The antigen is undetermined. This sample was taken from a study of T-cell memory formation after mild COVID-19. Trimming took 7 bases from V and 4 from J, leaving 23 bases between them. The CDR3 runs to 17 residues. Researchers used 5'RACE with constant-segment primers to make TCR alpha and TCR beta cDNA libraries that carry sample barcodes and UMIs. From the 5' RACE reads, TCRdb called clonotypes with MiXCR, one entry per CDR3 protein. The table shows fewer than 650,000 distinct CDR3 sequences, with roughly 17% occurring only once. The study's findings and limits: The appearance of some responding clones in pre-infection memory suggested that cross-reactive memory joined. Clones contracting day 15 to 85 were balanced CD4/CD8; later expanders leaned CD4+.

The TCR sequence derives from an adult woman who had mild COVID-19 (a few samples of this study predate the infection). Cell type and time point are not known. V usage is TRBV12-3 or TRBV12-4 and J usage is TRBJ2-1; the D is unclear. Sequencing input: PBMCs or a T cell subset sorted from them (not recorded which). The CDR3 DNA sequence: TGTGCCAGCACCCCTCAGAGACTGGCCGTCTCTTACAATGAGCAGTTCTTC. Translating gives CASTPQRLAVSYNEQFF.